This TCR beta chain comes out of a study of response to subunit inactivated influenza vaccine. There are many counts of this clonotype. Germline V gene lookup returns CDR1 SEHNR and CDR2 FQNEAQ (reference sequence). V was clipped by 5 bases and J by 3 bases, with 16 bases between them. This CDR3 has 15 residues. TCRdb recomputed calls from the RT-PCR reads with MiXCR, one row per CDR3 protein. The top ten clones hold 29% of a sample with under 200,000 distinct CDR3 sequences, more than 10% of them seen once. The same sample was also studied in work on T cells expressing NK-cell markers. That report adds: 5'RACE template switching built TCR beta cDNA with unique molecular identifiers. Dominant NKG2C+ clonotype frequencies of 1.0-7.0% of CD8+ T cells were measured in several donors.

The receptor comes from a man aged 50 to 60 who received an inactivated influenza vaccine. Here the sequenced sample was CD8+ T cells sorted from PBMCs, taken 12 days after vaccination. The chain links TRBV7-9 to TRBJ2-5; D is unclear. CDR3 amino acids: CASSPNRGRKETQYF. CDR3 nucleotide sequence: TGTGCCAGCAGCCCTAACCGTGGACGAAAAGAGACCCAGTACTTC.